This T cell receptor (beta chain) was retrieved from a study of blood T cells in healthy people across ages. Findings and limits, study-wide: Comparison with aged donors showed that long-lived donors had more naive CD4+ cells and higher diversity. Using unsorted PBMCs precluded a conclusive naive versus antigen-experienced comparison.

Combining a sample-barcoded 5' primer with a J-beta primer mix, a second PCR ran for 7 to 11 cycles. Every single cDNA molecule received a tag from a template-switch adaptor with 12 random nucleotides. TCRdb re-called the 5' RACE reads with MiXCR, one entry per CDR3 protein. The repertoire includes 700,000 or so distinct CDR3 sequences, 35% to 50% of them detected once, and about 32% sits in the top ten. The CDR3 extends over 17 amino acids. This clonotype was found once. Antigen specificity is unknown. The sample taken for sequencing was blood. The origin of this receptor is a man older than 75 in good health. The chain uses TRBV21-1 and TRBJ2-5; TRBD1 was called by the table and not checked on the DNA. TRBV21-1 corresponds to a pseudogene. CDR3 DNA: TGTGCCAGCAGCAGTCACCCGGGCAGTGGGGGCTTGGAGACCCAGTACTTC. Translation: CASSSHPGSGGLETQYF.